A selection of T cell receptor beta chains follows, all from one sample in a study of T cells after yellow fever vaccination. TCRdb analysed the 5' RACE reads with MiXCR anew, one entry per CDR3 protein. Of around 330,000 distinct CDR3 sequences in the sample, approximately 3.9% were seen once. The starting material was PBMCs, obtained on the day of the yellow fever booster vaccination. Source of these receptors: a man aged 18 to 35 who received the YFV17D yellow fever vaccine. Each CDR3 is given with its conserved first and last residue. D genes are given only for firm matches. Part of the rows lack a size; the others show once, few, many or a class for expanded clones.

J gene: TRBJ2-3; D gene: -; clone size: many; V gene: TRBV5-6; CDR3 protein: CASSFPQDTQYF; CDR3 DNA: TGTGCCAGCAGCTTCCCACAAGATACGCAGTATTTT
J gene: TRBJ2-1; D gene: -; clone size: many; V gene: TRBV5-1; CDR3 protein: CASSLGETGSDEQFF; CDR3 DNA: TGCGCCAGCAGCTTGGGGGAAACAGGGTCTGATGAGCAGTTCTTC
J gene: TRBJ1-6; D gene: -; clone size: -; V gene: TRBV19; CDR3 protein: CASSITGDSPLHF; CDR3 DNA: TGTGCCAGTAGTATAACAGGTGATTCACCCCTCCACTTT
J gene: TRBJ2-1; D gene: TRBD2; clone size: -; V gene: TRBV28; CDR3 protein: CASHSGGYNEQFF; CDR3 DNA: TGTGCCAGCCACAGCGGGGGCTACAATGAGCAGTTCTTC
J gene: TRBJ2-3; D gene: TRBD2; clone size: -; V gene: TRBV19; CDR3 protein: CASSQRGAPTNTQYF; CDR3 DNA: TGTGCCAGTAGCCAGCGGGGGGCCCCAACGAATACGCAGTATTTT
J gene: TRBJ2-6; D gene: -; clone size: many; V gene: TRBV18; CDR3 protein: CASSPPGGSNVLTF; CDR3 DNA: TGTGCCAGCTCACCCCCCGGTGGTTCCAACGTCCTGACTTTC
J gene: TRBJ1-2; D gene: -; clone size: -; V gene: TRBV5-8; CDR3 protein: CASSYYRNDYGYTF; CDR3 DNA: TGTGCCAGCAGCTACTACAGGAATGACTATGGCTACACCTTC
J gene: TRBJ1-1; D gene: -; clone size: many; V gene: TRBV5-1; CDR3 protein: CASSTQGSTEAFF; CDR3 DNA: TGCGCCAGCAGCACTCAGGGGAGCACTGAAGCTTTCTTT
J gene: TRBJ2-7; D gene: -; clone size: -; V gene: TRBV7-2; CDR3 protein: CASSLAYSNYEQYF; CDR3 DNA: TGTGCCAGCAGCTTAGCGTACAGCAACTACGAGCAGTACTTC
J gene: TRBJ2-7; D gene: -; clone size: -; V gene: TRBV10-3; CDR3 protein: CAISGSRSYEQYF; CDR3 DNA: TGTGCCATCAGTGGCTCCCGCTCCTACGAGCAGTACTTC
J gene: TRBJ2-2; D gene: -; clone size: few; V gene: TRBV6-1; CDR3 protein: CASSLEPAGELFF; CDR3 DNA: TGTGCCAGCAGTCTGGAACCGGCCGGGGAGCTGTTTTTT
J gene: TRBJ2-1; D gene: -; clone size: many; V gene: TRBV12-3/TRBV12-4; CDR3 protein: CASSGLRRDEQFF; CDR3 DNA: TGTGCCAGCAGTGGACTCCGTCGGGATGAGCAGTTCTTC